The entry below gives a single T cell receptor beta chain sequence along with its context. Treatment denoted: randomized to nivolumab then ipilimumab (arm A) or the reverse (arm B). PBMC sorting kept live CD3+CD8+ cells without CD19 or CD56. Germline-derived CDR1 and CDR2 are SGHTA and FQGNSA. There are 15 residues in the CDR3. V shed 3 bases and J shed 2 bases, with 11 bases lying between them. These data belong to a study of sequential checkpoint blockade in melanoma. Sequencing used immunoSEQ multiplex PCR; TCRdb keeps in-frame clones, though not all of them. The data show more than 10,000 clones, 76% seen once.

V and J are TRBV7-2 and TRBJ2-1; D perhaps matches TRBD2 (6 bases). The TCR comes from a human patient with melanoma. Some clones in this sample may be carry-over from other donors' samples. The input for sequencing was CD8+ T cells sorted from blood (inferred from file names), taken from a patient given nivolumab and ipilimumab in sequence. For the CDR3, the DNA is TGTGCCAGCAGCTTGGCTAGCGTTGCCTACAATGAGCAGTTCTTC. Residues: CASSLASVAYNEQFF.